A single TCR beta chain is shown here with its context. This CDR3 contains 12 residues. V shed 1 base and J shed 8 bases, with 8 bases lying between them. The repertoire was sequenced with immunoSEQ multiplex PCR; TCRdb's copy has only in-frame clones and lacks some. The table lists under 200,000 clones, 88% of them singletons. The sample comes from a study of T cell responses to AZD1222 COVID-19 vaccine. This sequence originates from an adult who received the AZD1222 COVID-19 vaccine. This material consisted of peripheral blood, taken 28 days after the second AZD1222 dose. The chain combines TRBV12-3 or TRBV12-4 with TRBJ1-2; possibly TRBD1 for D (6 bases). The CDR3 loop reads CASSLDREGYTF. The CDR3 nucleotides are TGTGCCAGCAGTTTAGACAGGGAAGGCTACACCTTC.